This TCR beta chain was recorded in a study of a mutant IDH1 vaccine in newly diagnosed glioma. Study-level information: Treated patients comprised around 62% males and 37.5% females, mean age approximately 37 years. Before enrollment, the patients had been treated with radiotherapy alone, temozolomide alone, or both together. Most of them had received both.

Comments on this clone: Its antigen is still unknown.

Trimming stripped 0 bases from V and 4 bases from J, with 14 bases between. Looked up from germline, CDR1 is SGDLS and CDR2 is YYNGEE. CDR3 length: 15 amino acids. Study observations and caveats: Of all patients, 85% to 95% showed vaccine-induced immune responses.

The time point is: baseline, week 1 (first vaccination visit). The treatment here: pre-vaccination baseline after standard-of-care therapy. The donor cohort comprised cases of new WHO grade 3 or 4 IDH1-mutant, ATRX-lost astrocytoma. Only in-frame clones appear in the TCRdb table, and some are missing; sequencing was by immunoSEQ multiplex PCR. The sample lists over 80,000 clones; approximately 90% were seen once. Material: PBMCs, obtained from a glioma patient treated with radiotherapy, temozolomide or both. The chain combines TRBV9 with TRBJ2-7; D unresolved. The origin of this receptor is a woman in her fifties or sixties with glioma. The CDR3 region has the DNA TGTGCCAGCAGCGTAGAAGGTTACACCACATACGAGCAGTACTTC. Amino acids: CASSVEGYTTYEQYF.